This T cell receptor beta chain was identified during a study of blood T cell repertoires in COVID-19. Whole-study context: The United States, Italy and Spain supplied acute and convalescent COVID-19 samples. PBMCs, B-cell-depleted T cells, or T cells were the source of the cDNA or gDNA that made up the material.

The CDR3 totals 17 residues. The germline gives CDR1 LGHDT, CDR2 YNNKEL (reference sequence). Germline trimming cut 3 bases from V and 4 bases from J; bases unmatched to any gene: 14. In the authors' workflow: From reference gene primer amplification, estimates of nucleated cell counts were derived. Measured with immunoSEQ multiplex PCR; TCRdb has only the in-frame clones, and not every one. D and trimming were read from the DNA, whereas the V and J calls and clone size are those reported in that table. The sample has nearly 250,000 clones, roughly nine tenths seen once. The TCR originated in a woman aged 60-70 years who had recovered from COVID-19. Sequences were obtained from peripheral blood. The chain uses TRBV3-1 (or the pseudogene TRBV3-2) and TRBJ1-2; 7 bases match TRBD1. The chain's CDR3 is CASSHLSLGQAAYGYTF. In nucleotides, the CDR3 is TGTGCCAGCAGCCACCTAAGCCTCGGACAGGCGGCCTATGGCTACACCTTC.